A single T cell receptor beta chain is shown here with its context. Its antigen is not known. This PCR relied on a set of 60 Vbeta primers and 13 Jbeta primers. Repertoires were generated with immunoSEQ multiplex PCR, while TCRdb's copy carries only in-frame clones and drops some. The sample records some 170,000 clones, roughly 79% being singletons. This entry comes from a study of cytomegalovirus exposure and HLA in healthy donors. The CDR3 has 14 residues. From germline, CDR1 is GTSNPN and CDR2 SVGIG (reference sequence). Study-level results: An apparent linkage of common viral pathogens to several of the most significant clusters emerged in a later analysis. Most TCR sequences were rare, but some public TCRs occurred in many donors. Later analysis showed TCR association rates varying by HLA locus, highest for DRB1 and lowest for HLA-C. It was about 180 TCR beta chains that were listed as cytomegalovirus-associated.

Specimen: PBMCs. V usage is TRBV30 and J usage is TRBJ2-5; D perhaps matches TRBD2 (5 bases). The end of the DNA aligns better with TRBJ2-7, so the J call may be wrong. The clonotype originates from a woman between 45 and 65 years old in good health and CMV-seronegative. The CDR3 reads CAWSGAVNSYEQYF. The CDR3 nucleotides are TGTGCCTGGAGTGGAGCGGTGAACTCCTACGAGCAGTACTTC.